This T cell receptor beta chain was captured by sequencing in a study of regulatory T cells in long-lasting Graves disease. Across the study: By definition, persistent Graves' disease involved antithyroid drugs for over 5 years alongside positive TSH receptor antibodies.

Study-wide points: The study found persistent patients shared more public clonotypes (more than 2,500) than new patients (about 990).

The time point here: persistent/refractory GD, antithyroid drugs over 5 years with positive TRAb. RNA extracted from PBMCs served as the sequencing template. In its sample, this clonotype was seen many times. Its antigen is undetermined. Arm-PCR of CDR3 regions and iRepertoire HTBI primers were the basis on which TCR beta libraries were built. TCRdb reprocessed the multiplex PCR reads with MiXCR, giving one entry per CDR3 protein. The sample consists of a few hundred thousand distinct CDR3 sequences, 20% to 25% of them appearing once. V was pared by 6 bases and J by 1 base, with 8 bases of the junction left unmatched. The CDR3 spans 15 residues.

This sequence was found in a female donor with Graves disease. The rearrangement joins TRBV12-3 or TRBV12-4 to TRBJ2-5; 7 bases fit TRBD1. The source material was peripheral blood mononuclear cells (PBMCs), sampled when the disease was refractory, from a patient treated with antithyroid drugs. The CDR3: CASSSGQAVQETQYF. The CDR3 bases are TGTGCCAGCAGCTCCGGACAGGCTGTCCAAGAGACCCAGTACTTC.